The present T cell receptor beta chain was sequenced within a study of blood T cell repertoires in COVID-19. This CDR3 region has 14 residues. The V end was cut by 6 bases, the J end by 1 base, with 12 bases between. Germline assignment: CDR1 MGHDK and CDR2 SYGVNS. Per the original methods: The assay estimated nucleated cells by amplifying reference gene primers. Method: immunoSEQ multiplex PCR; TCRdb's copy keeps in-frame clones and lacks some. V and J calls plus clone size are reproduced from that table; the DNA served to infer D and trimming. The sample carries 300,000 or so clones, roughly 90% recorded once.

The source of this sequence is a woman aged 25 to 39 with COVID-19, enrolled during active disease. Sequencing used peripheral blood. The rearrangement links TRBV25-1 to TRBJ1-1; D may be TRBD1 (5 bases). CDR3 in amino acids: CASRDQGENTEAFF. The CDR3 nucleotides read TGTGCCAGCAGGGATCAAGGGGAGAACACTGAAGCTTTCTTT. Using reference TRBV25-1 and TRBJ1-1 for the parts outside the CDR3, the full variable domain is EADIYQTPRYLVIGTGKKITLECSQTMGHDKMYWYQQDPGMELHLIHYSYGVNSTEKGDLSSESTVSRIRTEHFPLTLESARPSHTSQYLCASRDQGENTEAFFGQGTRLTVV.